This TCR beta chain comes out of a study of OX40 agonist ivuxolimab in advanced cancers. Study at large: People who had prior anti-PD-1, anti-PD-L1 or anti-CTLA-4 therapy could take part, and roughly 44% had some.

Germline V gene lookup returns CDR1 KGHSH and CDR2 LQKENI. The V gene end was trimmed by 0 bases and the J gene end by 9 bases; junction bases not matched to a gene: 9. The CDR3 totals 16 residues. This table comes from immunoSEQ multiplex PCR, and its TCRdb copy is limited to in-frame clones, with some not included. The sample gives 80,000 to 85,000 clones, about 86% of which show up once; more than 6% is in the top ten. The chain couples TRBV18 to TRBJ2-1, with 9 bases aligning to TRBD2. The source was CD4+ or CD8+ T cells sorted from blood, collected in a trial of the OX40 agonist ivuxolimab. This receptor was obtained from an adult with an advanced solid tumor such as melanoma, head and neck, liver or kidney cancer. CDR3 amino acids: CASSPPGVAGAGEQFF. As DNA, the CDR3 is TGTGCCAGCTCACCACCGGGAGTAGCGGGAGCGGGTGAGCAGTTCTTC.